This T cell receptor (beta chain) derives from a study of cytomegalovirus exposure and HLA in healthy donors. Regarding the study as a whole: Data from an earlier analysis indicated that most TCR beta V segments were productive either about 87% or about 30% of the time. Altogether, about 160 TCR beta chains were recorded as cytomegalovirus-associated.

This CDR3 region has 16 residues. Trimming took 3 bases from V and 4 from J, leaving 18 bases between them. CDR1 and CDR2 from the germline V gene are SNHLY and FYNNEI. Primers included in the PCR were 60 Vbeta and 13 Jbeta primers. Profiled with immunoSEQ multiplex PCR; TCRdb holds only in-frame clones, not every one. The sample yields 130,000 to 150,000 clones, about 72% seen once. About this clone itself: The antigen is undetermined.

The sample taken for sequencing was PBMCs. The sequence derives from a man in his forties in good health and CMV-seronegative. This chain uses TRBV2 with TRBJ1-2; a possible D gene is TRBD1 (6 bases). This CDR3 reads CASSDLGAGEGYGYTF. The CDR3 DNA sequence: TGTGCCAGCAGTGATCTTGGGGCAGGGGAGGGCTATGGCTACACCTTC.